The sequence of this TCR beta chain was determined in a study of T cells in Graves' hyperthyroidism and ophthalmopathy. Study-level findings and limits: Blood also held most thyroid clonotypes expanded beyond 0.001. For ophthalmopathy, model prediction preceded onset by a median roughly 6.5 months.

This clonotype was recorded at least ten times. The antigen remains unidentified. TCR beta CDR3 regions were amplified from RNA. Researchers ran a first-round RT-PCR on the TCR CDR3 using the HTBI primer set. TCRdb used MiXCR to reprocess the multiplex PCR reads, holding one entry per CDR3 protein. The table records 500,000 to 600,000 distinct CDR3 sequences, 40% to 55% of them present only once. V lost 0 bases to trimming and J lost 5 bases, with 10 bases between them. Looked up from germline, CDR1 is SGHAT and CDR2 is FQNNGV. The CDR3 totals 14 residues. Sequenced: peripheral blood or thyroid tissue (not recorded which). This clonotype was obtained from an adult woman with Graves' disease, either hyperthyroidism or ophthalmopathy (not recorded which). V and J are TRBV11-2 and TRBJ1-1; D is unresolved. CDR3 loop: CASSLDRRLTEAFF. In DNA form, the CDR3 reads TGTGCCAGCAGCTTAGATCGTCGGTTAACTGAAGCTTTCTTT.